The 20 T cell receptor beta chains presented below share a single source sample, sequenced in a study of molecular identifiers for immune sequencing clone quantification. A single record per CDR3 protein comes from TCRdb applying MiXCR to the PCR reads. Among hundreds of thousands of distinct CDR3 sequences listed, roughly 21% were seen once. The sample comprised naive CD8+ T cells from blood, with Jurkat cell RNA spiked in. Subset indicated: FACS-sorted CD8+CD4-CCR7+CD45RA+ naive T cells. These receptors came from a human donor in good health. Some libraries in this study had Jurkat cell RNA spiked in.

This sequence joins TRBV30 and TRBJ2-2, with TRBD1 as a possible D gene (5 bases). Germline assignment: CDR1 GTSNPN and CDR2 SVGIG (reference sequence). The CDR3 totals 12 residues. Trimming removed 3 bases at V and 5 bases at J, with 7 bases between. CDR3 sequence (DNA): TGTGCCTGGAGAAGGGGAACCGGGGAGCTGTTTTTT. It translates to CAWRRGTGELFF.

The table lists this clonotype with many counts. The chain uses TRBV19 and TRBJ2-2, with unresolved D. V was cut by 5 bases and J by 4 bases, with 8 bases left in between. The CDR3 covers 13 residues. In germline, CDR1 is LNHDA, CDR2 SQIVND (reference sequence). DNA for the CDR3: TGTGCCAGTAGTGCCATGAGCACCGGGGAGCTGTTTTTT. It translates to CASSAMSTGELFF.

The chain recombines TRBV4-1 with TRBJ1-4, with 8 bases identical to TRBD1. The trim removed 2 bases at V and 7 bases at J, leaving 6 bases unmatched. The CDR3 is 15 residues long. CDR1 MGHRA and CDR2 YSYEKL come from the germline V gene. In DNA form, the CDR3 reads TGCGCCAGCAGCCAACCCACAGGGGGAAGTGAAAAACTGTTTTTT. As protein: CASSQPTGGSEKLFF.

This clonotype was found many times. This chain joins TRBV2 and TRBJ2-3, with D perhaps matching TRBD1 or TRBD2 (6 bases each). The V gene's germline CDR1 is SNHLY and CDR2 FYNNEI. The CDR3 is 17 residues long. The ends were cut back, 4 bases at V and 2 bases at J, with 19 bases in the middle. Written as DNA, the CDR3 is TGTGCCAGCAGTGTCTCCGTAGCGGACAGATACACAGATACGCAGTATTTT. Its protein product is CASSVSVADRYTDTQYF.

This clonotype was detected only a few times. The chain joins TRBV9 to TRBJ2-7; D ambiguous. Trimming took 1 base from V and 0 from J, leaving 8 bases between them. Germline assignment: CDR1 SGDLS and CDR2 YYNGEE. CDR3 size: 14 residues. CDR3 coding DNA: TGTGCCAGCAGCGTAAACCCAGCCTCCTACGAGCAGTACTTC. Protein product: CASSVNPASYEQYF.

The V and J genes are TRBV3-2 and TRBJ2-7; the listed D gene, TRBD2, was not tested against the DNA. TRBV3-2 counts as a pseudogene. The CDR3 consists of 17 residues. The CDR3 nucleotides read TGTGCCAGCAGCCAGTGCCCGGAACTAGCGGGAGTTCACGAGCAGTACTTC. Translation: CASSQCPELAGVHEQYF.

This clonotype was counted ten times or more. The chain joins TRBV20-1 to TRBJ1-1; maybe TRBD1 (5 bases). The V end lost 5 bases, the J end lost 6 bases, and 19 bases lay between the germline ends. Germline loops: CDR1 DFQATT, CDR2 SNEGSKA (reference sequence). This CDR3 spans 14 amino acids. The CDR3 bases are TGCAGTGCTGGAGGGGTGGGGGGATGGGCTGAAGCTTTCTTT. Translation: CSAGGVGGWAEAFF.

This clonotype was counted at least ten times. CDR3 loop: CASTFGWGTEAFF. CDR3 DNA: TGTGCCAGCACTTTCGGCTGGGGCACTGAAGCTTTCTTT. V gene TRBV6-2 or TRBV6-3 combines with J gene TRBJ1-1; D is unclear. The V gene's germline CDR1 is MNHEY and CDR2 SVGEGT. The CDR3 runs to 13 residues. V was cut by 7 bases and J by 4 bases, with 13 bases left in between.

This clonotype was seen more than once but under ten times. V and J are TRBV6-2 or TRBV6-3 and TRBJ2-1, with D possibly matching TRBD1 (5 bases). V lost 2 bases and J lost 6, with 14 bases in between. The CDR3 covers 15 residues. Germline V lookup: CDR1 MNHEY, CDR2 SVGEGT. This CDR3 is CASSYDSRHFNEQFF. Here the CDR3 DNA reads TGTGCCAGCAGTTACGACAGCAGACATTTCAATGAGCAGTTCTTC.

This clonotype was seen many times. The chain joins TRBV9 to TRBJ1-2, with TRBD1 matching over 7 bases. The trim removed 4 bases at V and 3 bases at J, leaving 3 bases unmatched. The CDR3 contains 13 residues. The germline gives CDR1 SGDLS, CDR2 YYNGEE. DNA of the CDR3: TGTGCCAGCAGCCACGGACAGGACTATGGCTACACCTTC. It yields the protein CASSHGQDYGYTF.

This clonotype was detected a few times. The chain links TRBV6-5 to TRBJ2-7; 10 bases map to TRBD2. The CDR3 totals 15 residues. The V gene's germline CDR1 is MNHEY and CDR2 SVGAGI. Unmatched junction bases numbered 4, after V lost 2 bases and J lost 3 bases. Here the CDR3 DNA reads TGTGCCAGCAGTTACGAAGCGGGGGGGCTCTACGAGCAGTACTTC. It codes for CASSYEAGGLYEQYF.

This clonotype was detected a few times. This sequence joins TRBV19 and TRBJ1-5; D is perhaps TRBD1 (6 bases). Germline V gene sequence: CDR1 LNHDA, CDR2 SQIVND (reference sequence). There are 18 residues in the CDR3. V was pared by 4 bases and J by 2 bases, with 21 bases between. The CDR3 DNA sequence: TGTGCCAGTAGTACCTTTTCATTGAGGGGGGCCGGCAATCAGCCCCAGCATTTT. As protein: CASSTFSLRGAGNQPQHF.

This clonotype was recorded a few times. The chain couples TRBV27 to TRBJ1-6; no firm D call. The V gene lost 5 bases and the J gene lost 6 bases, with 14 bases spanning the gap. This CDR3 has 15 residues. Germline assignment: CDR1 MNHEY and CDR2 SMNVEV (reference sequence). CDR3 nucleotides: TGTGCCAGCAGTCCACCGTCGCTAACTAATTCACCCCTCCACTTT. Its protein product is CASSPPSLTNSPLHF.

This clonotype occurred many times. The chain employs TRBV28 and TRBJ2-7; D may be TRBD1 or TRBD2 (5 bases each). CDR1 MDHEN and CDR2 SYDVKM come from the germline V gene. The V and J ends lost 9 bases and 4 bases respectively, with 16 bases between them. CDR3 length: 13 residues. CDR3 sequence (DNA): TGTGCCAGTAGCCTCTACGAGGGGTACGAGCAGTACTTC. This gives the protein CASSLYEGYEQYF. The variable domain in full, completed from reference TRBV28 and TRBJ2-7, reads DVKVTQSSRYLVKRTGEKVFLECVQDMDHENMFWYRQDPGLGLRLIYFSYDVKMKEKGDIPEGYSVSREKKERFSLILESASTNQTSMYLCASSLYEGYEQYFGPGTRLTVT.

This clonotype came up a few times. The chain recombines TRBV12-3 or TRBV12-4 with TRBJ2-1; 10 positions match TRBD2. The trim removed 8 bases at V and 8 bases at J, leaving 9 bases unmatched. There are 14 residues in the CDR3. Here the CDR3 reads CASGGTSAFYEQFF. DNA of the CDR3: TGTGCCAGCGGAGGGACTAGCGCGTTCTATGAGCAGTTCTTC.

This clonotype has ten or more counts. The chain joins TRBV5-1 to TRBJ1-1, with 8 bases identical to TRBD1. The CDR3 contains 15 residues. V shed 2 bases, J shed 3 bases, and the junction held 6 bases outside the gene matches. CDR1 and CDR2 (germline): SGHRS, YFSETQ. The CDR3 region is CASSFFAQGDTEAFF. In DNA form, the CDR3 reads TGCGCCAGCAGCTTCTTCGCACAGGGGGACACTGAAGCTTTCTTT.

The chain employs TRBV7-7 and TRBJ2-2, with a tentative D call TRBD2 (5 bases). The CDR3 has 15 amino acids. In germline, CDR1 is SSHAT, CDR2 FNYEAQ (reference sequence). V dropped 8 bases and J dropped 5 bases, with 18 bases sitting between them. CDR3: CASSPGTSRTGELFF. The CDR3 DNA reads TGTGCCAGCTCGCCGGGAACCTCACGGACCGGGGAGCTGTTTTTT.

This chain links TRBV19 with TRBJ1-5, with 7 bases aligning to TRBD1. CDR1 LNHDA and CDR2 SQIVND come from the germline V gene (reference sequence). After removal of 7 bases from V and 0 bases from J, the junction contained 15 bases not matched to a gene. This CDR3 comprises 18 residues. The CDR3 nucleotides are TGTGCCAGTACCGGGGGCAAAACAGGGGATTATAGCAATCAGCCCCAGCATTTT. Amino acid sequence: CASTGGKTGDYSNQPQHF.

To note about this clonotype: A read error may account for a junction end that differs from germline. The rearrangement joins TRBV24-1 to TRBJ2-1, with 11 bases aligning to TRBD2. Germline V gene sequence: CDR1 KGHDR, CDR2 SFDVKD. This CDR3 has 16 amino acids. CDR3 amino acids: CATSDAGTSGYNEQLF. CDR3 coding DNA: TGTGCCACCAGTGATGCCGGGACTAGCGGATACAATGAGCAGCTCTTC.

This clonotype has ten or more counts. In DNA, the CDR3 is TGCGCCAGCAGCCAAGATATTTTGGTGATAACAGGGCTATATGGCTACACCTTC. This encodes CASSQDILVITGLYGYTF. The rearrangement links TRBV4-1 to TRBJ1-2; maybe TRBD1 (6 bases). The CDR3 length is 18 residues. Germline-derived CDR1 and CDR2 are MGHRA and YSYEKL. Trimming stripped 0 bases from V and 5 bases from J, with 22 bases between.